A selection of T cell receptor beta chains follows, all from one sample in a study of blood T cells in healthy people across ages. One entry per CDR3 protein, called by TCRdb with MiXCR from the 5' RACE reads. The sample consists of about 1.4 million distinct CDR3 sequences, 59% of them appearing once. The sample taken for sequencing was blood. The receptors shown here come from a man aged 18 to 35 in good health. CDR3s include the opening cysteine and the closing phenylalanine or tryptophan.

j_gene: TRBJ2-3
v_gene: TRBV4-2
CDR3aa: CAGSQDWLAGTDTQYF

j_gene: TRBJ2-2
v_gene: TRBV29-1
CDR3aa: CSVEVLAGGRELFF

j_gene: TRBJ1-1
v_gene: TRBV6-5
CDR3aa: CASSYSALGVGSEAFF

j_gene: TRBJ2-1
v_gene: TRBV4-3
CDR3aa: CASSQEVLGTSYNEQFF

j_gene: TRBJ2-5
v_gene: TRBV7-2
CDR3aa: CASSLNGAQETQYF

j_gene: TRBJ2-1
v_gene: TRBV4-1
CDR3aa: CASSQALGLAGGIEQFF

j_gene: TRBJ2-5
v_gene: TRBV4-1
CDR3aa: CASSQDQVAGQETQYF

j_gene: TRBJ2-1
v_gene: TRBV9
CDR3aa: CASSVKRGIPGGNEQFF

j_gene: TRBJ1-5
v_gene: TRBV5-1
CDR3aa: CASSSGEGNQPQHF

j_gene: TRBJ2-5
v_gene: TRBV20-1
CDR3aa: CSANSWAGLVGQQYF

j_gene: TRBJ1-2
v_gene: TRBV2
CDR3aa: CASSVIQGHGYTF

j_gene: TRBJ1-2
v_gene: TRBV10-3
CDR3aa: CAISYSGGYTF

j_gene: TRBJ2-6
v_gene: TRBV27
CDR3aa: CASSLLPPSGANVLTF

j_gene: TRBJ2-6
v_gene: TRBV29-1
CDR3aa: CSSLDSAGANVLTF

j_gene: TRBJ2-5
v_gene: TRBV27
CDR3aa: CASSQRAGDRYNEQYF

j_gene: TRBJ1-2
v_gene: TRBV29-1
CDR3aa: CSVDDTGNYGYTF

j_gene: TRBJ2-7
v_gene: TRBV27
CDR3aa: CASSSVPVYEQYF

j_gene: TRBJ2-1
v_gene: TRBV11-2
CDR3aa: CASSPLPGASGTNEQFF

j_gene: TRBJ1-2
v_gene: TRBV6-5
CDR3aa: CASSRDRVRYTF

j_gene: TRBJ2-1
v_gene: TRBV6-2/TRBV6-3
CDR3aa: CATRTSAIYNEQFF

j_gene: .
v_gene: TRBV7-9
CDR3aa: CASSPPQPHEQYF

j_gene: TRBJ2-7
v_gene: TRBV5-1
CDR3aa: CASADRVSYEQYF

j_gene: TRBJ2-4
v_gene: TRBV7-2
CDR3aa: CASSLEETVQYF

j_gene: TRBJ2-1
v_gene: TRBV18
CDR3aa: CASSSTSGRSGFLNEQFF

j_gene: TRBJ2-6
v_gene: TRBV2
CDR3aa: CAGSGANVLTF

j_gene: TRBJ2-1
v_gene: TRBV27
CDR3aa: CASSLYSQGAYNEQFF

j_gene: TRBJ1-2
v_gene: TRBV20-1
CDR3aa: CSAPDNYGYTF

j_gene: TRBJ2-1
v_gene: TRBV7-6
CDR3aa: CASSLVGLAGQNSYNEQFF

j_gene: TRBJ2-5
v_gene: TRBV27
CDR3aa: CASSLRGQFLGETQYF